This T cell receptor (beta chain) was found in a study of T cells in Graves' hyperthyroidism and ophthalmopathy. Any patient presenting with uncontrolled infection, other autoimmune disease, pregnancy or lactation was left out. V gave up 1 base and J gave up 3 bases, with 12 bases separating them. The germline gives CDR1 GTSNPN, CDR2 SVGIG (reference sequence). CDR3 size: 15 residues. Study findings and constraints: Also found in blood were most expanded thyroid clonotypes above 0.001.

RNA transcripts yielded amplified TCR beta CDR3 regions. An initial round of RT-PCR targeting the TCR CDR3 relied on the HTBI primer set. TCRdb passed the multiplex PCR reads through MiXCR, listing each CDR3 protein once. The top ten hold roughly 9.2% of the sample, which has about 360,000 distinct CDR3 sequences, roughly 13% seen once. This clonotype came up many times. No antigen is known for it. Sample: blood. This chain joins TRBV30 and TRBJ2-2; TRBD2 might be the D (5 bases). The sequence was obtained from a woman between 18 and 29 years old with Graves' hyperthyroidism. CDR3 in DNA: TGTGCCTGGAGTGCAAAGTGGCGGGACACCGGGGAGCTGTTTTTT. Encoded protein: CAWSAKWRDTGELFF.